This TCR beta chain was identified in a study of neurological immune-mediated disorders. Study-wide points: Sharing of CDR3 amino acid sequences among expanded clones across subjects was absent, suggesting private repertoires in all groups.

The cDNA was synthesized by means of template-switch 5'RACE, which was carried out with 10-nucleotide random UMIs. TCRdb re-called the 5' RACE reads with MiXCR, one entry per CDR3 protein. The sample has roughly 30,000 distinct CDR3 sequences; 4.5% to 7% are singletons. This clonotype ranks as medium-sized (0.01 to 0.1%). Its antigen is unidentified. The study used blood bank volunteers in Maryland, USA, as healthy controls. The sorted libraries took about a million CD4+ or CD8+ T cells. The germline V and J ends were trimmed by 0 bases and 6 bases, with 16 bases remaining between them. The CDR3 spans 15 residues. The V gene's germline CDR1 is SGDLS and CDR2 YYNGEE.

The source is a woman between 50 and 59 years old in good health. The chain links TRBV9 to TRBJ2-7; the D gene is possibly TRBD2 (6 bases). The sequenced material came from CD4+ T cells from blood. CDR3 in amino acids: CASSVGAGRASEQYF. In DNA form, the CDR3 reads TGTGCCAGCAGCGTAGGGGCGGGAAGAGCATCCGAGCAGTACTTC.